This T cell receptor beta chain comes out of a study of CD8+CD57+ T cells in acquired aplastic anemia. Study-wide context: CD4+ and CD8+ cells, once sorted, gave DNA averaging about 3 ug.

Genomic DNA was employed as the template in profiling TCR beta VDJ and CDR3. Using its own MiXCR run on the reads, TCRdb lists one record per CDR3 protein. The sample yields about 150,000 distinct CDR3 sequences, less than 60% seen once. Trimming stripped 3 bases from V and 5 bases from J, with 9 bases between. This CDR3 has 13 amino acids. The V gene's germline CDR1 is LNHDA and CDR2 SQIVND (reference sequence). Study-level points and caveats: Between patients and controls, CD8+ Simpson's diversity did not vary significantly.

It was patients with CD8+CD57+ cell expansion by flow cytometry who were chosen for sequencing. The blood sampling took place in patients who had so far received no therapy. The sample holds one count of this clonotype. Its antigen is as yet unknown. The material sequenced was sorted CD4+, CD8+, or CD8+CD57+ T cells (not recorded which) from PBMCs. This clonotype originated in a human donor with aplastic anemia. The chain joins TRBV19 to TRBJ2-3; the D is unclear. The DNA for the CDR3 is TGTGCCAGTAGTATCGGTTTACGAGATACGCAGTATTTT. This encodes CASSIGLRDTQYF.